These 21 T cell receptor beta chains share one sample of origin, sequenced in a study of cytotoxic CD8 clonotypes in ibrutinib-treated CLL. Using immunoSEQ multiplex PCR, the repertoire was profiled, and TCRdb retains in-frame clones only, with some absent. Of about 200,000 clones detected, 79% appear once; the ten largest clones hold more than 9.5%. Source: PBMCs, taken after 12 months of ibrutinib treatment. These receptors were collected from a human donor with chronic lymphocytic leukemia.

The chain has TRBV6-6 and TRBJ2-7, with D tentatively TRBD2 (5 bases). The CDR3 has 12 amino acids. V lost 6 bases and J 5 bases, leaving 11 bases between the germline ends. Germline lookup yields CDR1 MNHNY and CDR2 SVGAGI (reference sequence). The CDR3, as DNA: TGTGCCAGCAGCCGACTACGGGACGAGCAGTACTTC. This encodes CASSRLRDEQYF.

In the case of this clone: A far more abundant clone sits one base away, making this likely a read error. The V and J genes are TRBV9 and TRBJ2-7, with 8 bases that match TRBD2. This CDR3 has 14 residues. The germline CDR1 and CDR2 sequences are SGDLS and YYNGEE. Trimming took 4 bases from V and 1 from J; bases not matched to a gene: 4. The CDR3, as DNA: TGTGCCAGCAGCCCCCGGGGGGGTTCCTACGAGCAGTACTTC. Amino acids: CASSPRGGSYEQYF. The complete variable domain, with remaining parts taken from reference TRBV9 and TRBJ2-7, reads DSGVTQTPKHLITATGQRVTLRCSPRSGDLSVYWYQQSLDQGLQFLIQYYNGEERAKGNILERFSAQQFPDLHSELNLSSLELGDSALYFCASSPRGGSYEQYFGPGTRLTVT.

This sequence joins TRBV7-8 and TRBJ2-7; D is uncertain. The CDR3 contains 15 residues. The germline V and J ends were trimmed by 3 bases and 2 bases, with 14 bases remaining between them. Germline CDR1 reads SGHVS; CDR2 reads FQNEAQ. The CDR3 here is CASSLYKGPTYEQYF. Written as DNA, the CDR3 is TGTGCCAGCAGCTTGTATAAGGGTCCAACCTACGAGCAGTACTTC.

The chain uses TRBV15 and TRBJ1-2; D is unclear. The germline CDR1 and CDR2 sequences are LNHNV and YYDKDF (reference sequence). This CDR3 has 13 amino acids. The V end was cut by 3 bases, the J end by 2 bases, with 7 bases between. DNA for the CDR3: TGTGCCACCAGCAGCCTCGACAACTATGGCTACACCTTC. Its translation is CATSSLDNYGYTF.

The chain uses TRBV7-8 and TRBJ1-2; D gene ambiguous. Trimming left V 5 bases short and J 6 bases short, with 16 bases between. Germline-derived CDR1 and CDR2 are SGHVS and FQNEAQ. The CDR3 is made up of 14 amino acids. The CDR3 coding sequence is TGTGCCAGCAGCCGAACGACGAGTGGAGATGGCTACACCTTC. Translated, it gives CASSRTTSGDGYTF.

The chain has TRBV7-9 and TRBJ2-7; TRBD1 is a possible D gene (6 bases). Per germline, CDR1 SEHNR and CDR2 FQNEAQ (reference sequence). Trimming took 5 bases from V and 4 from J, leaving 24 bases between them. The length of the CDR3 is 17 residues. CDR3 region: CASSPWGAGQTSYEQYF. The CDR3 DNA reads as TGTGCCAGCAGCCCCTGGGGTGCTGGACAGACTTCTTACGAGCAGTACTTC.

This clone was seen a single time. The chain employs TRBV10-3 and TRBJ1-1; 7 bases are shared with TRBD1. CDR3 length: 12 residues. V lost 7 bases, J lost 4 bases, and 3 bases stayed unmatched. The germline gives CDR1 ENHRY, CDR2 SYGVKD. The CDR3 DNA reads TGTGCCATCACAGGGGGAGGCACTGAAGCTTTCTTT. This gives the protein CAITGGGTEAFF.

The V gene is TRBV7-9, the J gene TRBJ2-4; 14 nucleotides line up with TRBD2. There are 18 residues in the CDR3. Per the germline V gene, CDR1 is SEHNR and CDR2 is FQNEAQ (reference sequence). Trimming cost V 5 bases and J 6 bases; bases outside gene matches: 12. The DNA of the CDR3 is TGTGCCAGCAGCACGTTGACTAGCGGGAGGGCGAGTTTAAACATTCAGTACTTC. Encoded protein: CASSTLTSGRASLNIQYF.

This chain links TRBV20-1 with TRBJ2-5, with D possibly TRBD1 on 5 matching bases. Trimming shortened V by 4 bases and J by 3 bases, and 6 bases separated the two germline ends. The CDR3 runs to 11 residues. Germline CDR1 is DFQATT and CDR2 is SNEGSKA (reference sequence). Written as DNA, the CDR3 is TGCAGTGCTATAGGGGAAGAGACCCAGTACTTC. This codes for CSAIGEETQYF.

This sequence joins TRBV7-3 and TRBJ1-1; 8 positions agree with TRBD1. V was pared by 4 bases and J by 6 bases, with 7 bases of the junction left unmatched. Germline V gives CDR1 SGHTA, CDR2 FQGTGA. The CDR3 covers 14 residues. CDR3 in amino acids: CASSWTGTGAEAFF. DNA of the CDR3: TGTGCCAGCAGCTGGACCGGGACAGGAGCTGAAGCTTTCTTT.

The table lists this clone with a count of one. The rearrangement joins TRBV27 to TRBJ2-1, with 9 bases lining up with TRBD2. The CDR3 sequence is 16 residues long. V dropped 0 bases and J dropped 7; count of bases not matched to a gene: 7. Germline-derived CDR1 and CDR2 are MNHEY and SMNVEV (reference sequence). CDR3 in amino acids: CASSLSSSGNWNEQFF. CDR3 DNA: TGTGCCAGCAGTTTATCCTCTAGCGGGAACTGGAATGAGCAGTTCTTC.

The J gene is TRBJ1-2, the V gene TRBV5-4, with 7 bases fitting TRBD1. V trimming: 2 bases; J trimming: 8 bases; junction bases outside the gene matches: 18. CDR1 and CDR2 from the germline V gene are SGHNT and YYREEE (reference sequence). This CDR3 has 17 residues. As DNA, the CDR3 is TGTGCCAGCAGCTTAGGAGGATCGGACAGGCCGCCGGGAGGCTACACCTTC. Translation gives CASSLGGSDRPPGGYTF.

This chain joins TRBV6-5 and TRBJ2-7, with D perhaps matching TRBD1 (5 bases). The CDR3 has 14 residues. In germline, CDR1 is MNHEY, CDR2 SVGAGI. Trimming removed 0 bases at V and 2 bases at J, with 8 bases between. CDR3 residues: CASSYSKGPYEQYF. The CDR3 region has the DNA TGTGCCAGCAGTTACTCGAAGGGGCCCTACGAGCAGTACTTC.

This rearrangement joins TRBV2 to TRBJ2-7; 10 nucleotides agree with TRBD2. The trim removed 2 bases at V and 0 bases at J, leaving 4 bases unmatched. Looked up from germline, CDR1 is SNHLY and CDR2 is FYNNEI. The CDR3 totals 16 residues. CDR3 DNA: TGTGCCAGCAGTGAACATATAGCGGGGGGCTCCTACGAGCAGTACTTC. Translated: CASSEHIAGGSYEQYF.

V usage is TRBV18 and J usage is TRBJ1-1; D is unclear. Germline V gene lookup returns CDR1 KGHSH and CDR2 LQKENI. The CDR3 sequence is 16 residues long. Trimming left V 3 bases short and J 1 base short, with 15 bases between. DNA of the CDR3: TGTGCCAGCTCACCGGGCCAAGGGTTCGGGAACACTGAAGCTTTCTTT. Its protein is CASSPGQGFGNTEAFF.

CDR3 nucleotides: TGTGCCAGCAGCCCCGGGGCAACCTACGAGCAGTACTTC. This gives the protein CASSPGATYEQYF. The chain uses TRBV7-9 and TRBJ2-7, with D perhaps matching TRBD1 or TRBD2 (5 bases each). CDR3 size: 13 residues. Germline CDR1 and CDR2: SEHNR and FQNEAQ (reference sequence). V lost 5 bases, J lost 2 bases, and 10 bases lay in between.

This clone appeared many times. The chain uses TRBV28 and TRBJ2-7; D might be TRBD2 (5 bases). The length of the CDR3 is 14 residues. V lost 7 bases and J lost 7, with 20 bases in between. Germline CDR1 is MDHEN and CDR2 is SYDVKM. The CDR3 DNA reads as TGTGCCAGCAAGACCCCAGGACTCTCGCGGGAGCAGTACTTC. Residues: CASKTPGLSREQYF.

The chain has TRBV7-9 and TRBJ2-1; the D gene is possibly TRBD1 (5 bases). From germline, CDR1 is SEHNR and CDR2 FQNEAQ (reference sequence). The CDR3 runs 14 residues. V lost 0 bases and J lost 4, with 7 bases in between. The CDR3 coding sequence is TGTGCCAGCAGCTTAGCACAGGTATACAATGAGCAGTTCTTC. Translating it yields CASSLAQVYNEQFF.

The chain combines TRBV6-5 with TRBJ2-3; D is uncertain. The V and J ends lost 0 bases and 3 bases respectively, with 7 bases between them. The CDR3 is 14 amino acids. Germline V gene sequence: CDR1 MNHEY, CDR2 SVGAGI. The CDR3 DNA is TGTGCCAGCAGTTACTCGAGACGGACAGATACGCAGTATTTT. It encodes CASSYSRRTDTQYF.

The chain recombines TRBV5-1 with TRBJ1-2, with D tentatively TRBD1 (6 bases). Per germline, CDR1 SGHRS and CDR2 YFSETQ. Trimming removed 0 bases from V and 2 bases from J, with 17 bases in between. The CDR3 extends over 17 amino acids. The CDR3 sequence: CASSLGAGTRKNYGYTF. Here the CDR3 DNA reads TGCGCCAGCAGCTTGGGGGCCGGGACACGGAAAAACTATGGCTACACCTTC.

The chain uses TRBV5-1 and TRBJ1-2; D gene uncertain. The CDR3 consists of 14 residues. V lost 1 base, J lost 8 bases, and 15 bases lay in between. Germline V gene lookup returns CDR1 SGHRS and CDR2 YFSETQ. The CDR3 spells CASSLLGEPGGYTF. CDR3 coding DNA: TGCGCCAGCAGCTTGCTCGGCGAGCCGGGGGGCTACACCTTC.